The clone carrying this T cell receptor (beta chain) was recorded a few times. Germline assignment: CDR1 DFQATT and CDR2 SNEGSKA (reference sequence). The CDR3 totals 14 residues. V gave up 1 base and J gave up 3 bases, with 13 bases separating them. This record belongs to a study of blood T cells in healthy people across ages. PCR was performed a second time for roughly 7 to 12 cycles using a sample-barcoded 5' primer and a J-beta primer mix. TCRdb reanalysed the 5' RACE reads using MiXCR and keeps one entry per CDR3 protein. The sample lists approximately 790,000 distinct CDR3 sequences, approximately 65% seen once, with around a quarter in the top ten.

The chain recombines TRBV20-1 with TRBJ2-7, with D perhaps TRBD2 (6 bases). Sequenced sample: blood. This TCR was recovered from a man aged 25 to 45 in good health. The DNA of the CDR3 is TGCAGTGCTAGAGGAGGAGGGTTATACTACGAGCAGTACTTC. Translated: CSARGGGLYYEQYF.